Listed below are T cell receptor beta chains from one sample, sequenced in a study of blood T cell repertoires in COVID-19. Data came from immunoSEQ multiplex PCR; TCRdb stores just in-frame clones and leaves some out. The sample shows about 400,000 clones, roughly 89% of them seen only once. Sequenced material: peripheral blood. The receptors derive from a woman aged 25 to 39 with active or convalescent COVID-19. The CDR3 runs from the conserved cysteine through the conserved F or W. Each record gives: V gene, J gene, D gene, CDR3 protein. A D gene is named only where the DNA matches it firmly.

V: TRBV28; J: TRBJ1-1; D: TRBD1; CDR3: CASSKRQGGTEAFF
V: TRBV5-6; J: TRBJ1-1; D: -; CDR3: CASSLDTRGTEAFF
V: TRBV19; J: TRBJ2-7; D: TRBD1; CDR3: CASSGQGGTYEQYF
V: TRBV11-3; J: TRBJ2-6; D: TRBD1; CDR3: CASSPDGTGVRSGANVLTF
V: TRBV12-3/TRBV12-4; J: TRBJ2-7; D: TRBD2; CDR3: CASSWTSSYEQYF
V: TRBV5-4; J: TRBJ1-6; D: -; CDR3: CASSFGGVYNSPLHF
V: TRBV25-1; J: TRBJ2-7; D: -; CDR3: CASSDHRGGEQYF
V: TRBV6-6; J: TRBJ1-1; D: -; CDR3: CASSSPGRGSNTEAFF
V: TRBV3-1/TRBV3-2; J: TRBJ1-6; D: TRBD1; CDR3: CASSSDRAKSPLHF
V: TRBV19; J: TRBJ1-6; D: -; CDR3: CASSTTRGNNSPLHF
V: TRBV4-1; J: TRBJ2-7; D: -; CDR3: CASSPGTSSSSEQYF
V: TRBV6-5; J: TRBJ2-3; D: -; CDR3: CASRVTGTDTQYF
V: TRBV10-1; J: TRBJ2-1; D: TRBD2; CDR3: CASMSSGGADEQFF
V: TRBV29-1; J: TRBJ1-3; D: -; CDR3: CSAAGDLGNTIYF
V: TRBV24-1; J: TRBJ2-3; D: -; CDR3: CATSVSGGTDTQYF
V: TRBV10-3; J: TRBJ1-3; D: TRBD1; CDR3: CAIRGPGQGGTIYF
V: TRBV24-1; J: TRBJ2-5; D: -; CDR3: CATSDATVQETQYF